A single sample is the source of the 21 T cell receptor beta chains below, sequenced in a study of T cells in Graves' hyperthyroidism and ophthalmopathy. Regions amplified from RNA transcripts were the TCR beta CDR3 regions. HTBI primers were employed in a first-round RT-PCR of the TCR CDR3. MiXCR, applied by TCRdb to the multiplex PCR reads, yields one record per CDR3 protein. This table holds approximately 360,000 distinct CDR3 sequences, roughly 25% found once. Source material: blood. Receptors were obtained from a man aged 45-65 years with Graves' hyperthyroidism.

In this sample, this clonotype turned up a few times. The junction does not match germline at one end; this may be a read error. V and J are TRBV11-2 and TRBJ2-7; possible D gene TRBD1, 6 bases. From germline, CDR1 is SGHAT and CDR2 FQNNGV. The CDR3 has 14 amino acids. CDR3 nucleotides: TGTGCCAGCAGCATAGACAGGCACTCCTACGAGCGGTACTTC. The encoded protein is CASSIDRHSYERYF. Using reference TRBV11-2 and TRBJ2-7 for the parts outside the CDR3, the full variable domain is EAGVAQSPRYKIIEKRQSVAFWCNPISGHATLYWYQQILGQGPKLLIQFQNNGVVDDSQLPKDRFSAERLKGVDSTLKIQPAKLEDSAVYLCASSIDRHSYERYFGPGTRLTVT.

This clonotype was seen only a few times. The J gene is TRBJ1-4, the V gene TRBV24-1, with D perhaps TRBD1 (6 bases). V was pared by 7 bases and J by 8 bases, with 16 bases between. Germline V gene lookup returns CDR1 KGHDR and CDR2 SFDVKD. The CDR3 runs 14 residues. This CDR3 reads CATSGGGLEEKLFF. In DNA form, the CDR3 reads TGTGCCACCAGCGGGGGCGGTTTGGAAGAAAAACTGTTTTTT.

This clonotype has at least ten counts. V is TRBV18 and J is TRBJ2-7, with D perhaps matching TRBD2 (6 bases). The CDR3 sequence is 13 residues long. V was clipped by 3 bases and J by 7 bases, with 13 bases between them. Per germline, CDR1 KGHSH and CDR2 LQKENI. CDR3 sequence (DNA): TGTGCCAGCTCACCTCCGACTAGTTGGGAGCAGTACTTC. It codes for CASSPPTSWEQYF.

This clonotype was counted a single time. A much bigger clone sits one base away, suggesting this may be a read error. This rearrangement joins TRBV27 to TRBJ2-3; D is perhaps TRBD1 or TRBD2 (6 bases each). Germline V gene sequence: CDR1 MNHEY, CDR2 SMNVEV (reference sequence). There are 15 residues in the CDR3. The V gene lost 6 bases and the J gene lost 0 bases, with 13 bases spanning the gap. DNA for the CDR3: TGTGCCAGCAGCCCAAGGGGGGTTAGCACAGATACGCAGTATTTT. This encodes CASSPRGVSTDTQYF.

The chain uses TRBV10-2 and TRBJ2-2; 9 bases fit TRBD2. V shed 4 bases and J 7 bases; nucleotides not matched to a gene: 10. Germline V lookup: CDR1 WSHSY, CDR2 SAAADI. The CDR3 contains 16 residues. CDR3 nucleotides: TGCGCCAGCAGTGCCGCTGCGGGAGGGCCTTTCGGGGAGCTGTTTTTT. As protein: CASSAAAGGPFGELFF.

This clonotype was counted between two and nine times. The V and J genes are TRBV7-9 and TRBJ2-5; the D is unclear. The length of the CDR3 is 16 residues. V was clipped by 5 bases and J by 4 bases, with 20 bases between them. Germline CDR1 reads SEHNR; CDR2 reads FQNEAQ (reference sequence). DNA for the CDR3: TGTGCCAGCAGCCCCGCATCCGGTATCCCCGGAGAGACCCAGTACTTC. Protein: CASSPASGIPGETQYF. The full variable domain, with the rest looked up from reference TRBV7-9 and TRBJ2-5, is DTGVSQNPRHKITKRGQNVTFRCDPISEHNRLYWYRQTLGQGPEFLTYFQNEAQLEKSRLLSDRFSAERPKGSFSTLEIQRTEQGDSAMYLCASSPASGIPGETQYFGPGTRLLVL.

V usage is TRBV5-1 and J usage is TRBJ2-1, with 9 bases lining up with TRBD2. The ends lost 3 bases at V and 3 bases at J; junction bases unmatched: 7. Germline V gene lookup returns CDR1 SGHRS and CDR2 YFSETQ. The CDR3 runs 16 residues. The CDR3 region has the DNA TGCGCCAGCAGCTCATCGACTAGCGGCCACTACAATGAGCAGTTCTTC. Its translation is CASSSSTSGHYNEQFF.

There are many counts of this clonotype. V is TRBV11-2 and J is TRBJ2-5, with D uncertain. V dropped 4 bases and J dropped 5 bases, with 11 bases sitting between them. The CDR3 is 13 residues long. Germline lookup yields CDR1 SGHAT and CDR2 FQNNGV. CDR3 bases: TGTGCCAGCAGCTCCGTTTTCACGGAGACCCAGTACTTC. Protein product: CASSSVFTETQYF.

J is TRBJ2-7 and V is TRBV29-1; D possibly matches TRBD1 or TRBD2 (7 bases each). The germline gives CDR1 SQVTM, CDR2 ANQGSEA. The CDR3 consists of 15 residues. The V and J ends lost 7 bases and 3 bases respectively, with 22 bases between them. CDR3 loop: CSASAPDREGYEQYF. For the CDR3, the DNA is TGCAGCGCATCCGCGCCTGACAGGGAGGGCTACGAGCAGTACTTC.

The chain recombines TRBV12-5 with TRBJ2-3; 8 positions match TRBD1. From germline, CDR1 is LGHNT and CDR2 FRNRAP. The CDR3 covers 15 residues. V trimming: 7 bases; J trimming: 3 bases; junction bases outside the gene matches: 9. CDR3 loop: CASDHDRGVTDTQYF. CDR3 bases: TGTGCTAGTGATCATGACAGGGGAGTAACAGATACGCAGTATTTT.

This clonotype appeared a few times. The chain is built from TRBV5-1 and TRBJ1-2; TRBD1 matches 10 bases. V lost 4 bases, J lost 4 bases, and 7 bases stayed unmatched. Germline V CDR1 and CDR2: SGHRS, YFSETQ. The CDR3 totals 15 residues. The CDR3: CASSPTGGSSYGYTF. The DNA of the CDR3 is TGCGCCAGCAGCCCGACAGGGGGCTCTTCCTATGGCTACACCTTC. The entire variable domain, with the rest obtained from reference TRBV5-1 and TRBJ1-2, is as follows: KAGVTQTPRYLIKTRGQQVTLSCSPISGHRSVSWYQQTPGQGLQFLFEYFSETQRNKGNFPGRFSGRQFSNSRSEMNVSTLELGDSALYLCASSPTGGSSYGYTFGSGTRLTVV.

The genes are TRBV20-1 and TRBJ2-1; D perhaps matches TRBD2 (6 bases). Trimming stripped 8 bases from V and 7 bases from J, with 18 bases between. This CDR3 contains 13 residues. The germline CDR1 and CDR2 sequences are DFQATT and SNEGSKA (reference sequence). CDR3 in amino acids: CSSGGPRLNEQFF. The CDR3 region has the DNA TGCAGTTCCGGAGGGCCCCGCCTAAATGAGCAGTTCTTC.

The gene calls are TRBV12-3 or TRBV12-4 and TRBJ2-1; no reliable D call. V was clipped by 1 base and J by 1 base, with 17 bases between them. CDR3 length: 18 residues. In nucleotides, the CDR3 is TGTGCCAGCAGTTTAGGTCTGGGCGAAACAAATTCCTACAATGAGCAGTTCTTC. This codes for CASSLGLGETNSYNEQFF.

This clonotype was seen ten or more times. CDR3 DNA: TGTGCCAGCAGCTTATGGGCCGGGTTACGGTCCTACGAGCAGTACTTC. Protein sequence: CASSLWAGLRSYEQYF. V gene TRBV7-2 combines with J gene TRBJ2-7; D is unresolved. Germline loops: CDR1 SGHTA, CDR2 FQGNSA. There are 16 residues in the CDR3. V gave up 2 bases and J gave up 1 base, with 15 bases separating them.

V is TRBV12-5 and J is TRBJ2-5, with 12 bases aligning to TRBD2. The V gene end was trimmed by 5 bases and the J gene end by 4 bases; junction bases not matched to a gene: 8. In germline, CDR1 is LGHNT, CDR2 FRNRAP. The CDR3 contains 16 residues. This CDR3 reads CASGPLTSGRAETQYF. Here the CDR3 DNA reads TGTGCTAGTGGTCCATTGACTAGCGGGAGAGCAGAGACCCAGTACTTC.

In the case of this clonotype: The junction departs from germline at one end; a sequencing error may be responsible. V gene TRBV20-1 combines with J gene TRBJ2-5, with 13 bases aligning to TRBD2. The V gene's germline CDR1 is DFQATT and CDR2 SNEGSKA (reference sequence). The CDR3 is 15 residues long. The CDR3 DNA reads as TGCAGTGCCAGACTAGCGGGAGGCCCACAAGGGACCCAGTACTTC. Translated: CSARLAGGPQGTQYF.

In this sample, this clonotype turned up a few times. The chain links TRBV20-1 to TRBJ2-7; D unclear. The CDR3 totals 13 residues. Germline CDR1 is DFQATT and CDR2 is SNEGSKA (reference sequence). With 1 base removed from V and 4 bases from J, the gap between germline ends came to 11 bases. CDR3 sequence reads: CSARGPLGYEQYF. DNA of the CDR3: TGCAGTGCTAGAGGGCCCCTCGGGTACGAGCAGTACTTC.

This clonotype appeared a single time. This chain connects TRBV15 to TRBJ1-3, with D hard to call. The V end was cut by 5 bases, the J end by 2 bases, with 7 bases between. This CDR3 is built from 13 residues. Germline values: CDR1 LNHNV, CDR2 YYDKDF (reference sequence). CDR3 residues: CATSGTTGNTIYF. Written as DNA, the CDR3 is TGTGCCACCAGCGGTACAACTGGAAACACCATATATTTT.

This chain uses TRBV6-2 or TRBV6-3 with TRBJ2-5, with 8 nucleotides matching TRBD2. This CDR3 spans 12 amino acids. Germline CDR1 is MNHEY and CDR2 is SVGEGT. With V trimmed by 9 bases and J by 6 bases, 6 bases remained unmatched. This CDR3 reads CASTTSAQTQYF. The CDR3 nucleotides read TGTGCCAGTACGACTAGCGCGCAGACCCAGTACTTC.

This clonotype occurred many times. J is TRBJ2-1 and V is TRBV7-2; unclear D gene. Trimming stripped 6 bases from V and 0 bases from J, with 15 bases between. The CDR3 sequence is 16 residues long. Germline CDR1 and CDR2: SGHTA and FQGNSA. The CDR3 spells CASSPRSTLSYNEQFF. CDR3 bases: TGTGCCAGCAGTCCTAGGAGCACCCTCTCCTACAATGAGCAGTTCTTC.

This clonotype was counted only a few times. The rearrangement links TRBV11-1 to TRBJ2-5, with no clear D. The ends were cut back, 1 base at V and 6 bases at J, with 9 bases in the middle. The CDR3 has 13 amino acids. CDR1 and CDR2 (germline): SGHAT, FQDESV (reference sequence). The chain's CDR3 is CASSLETRQTQYF. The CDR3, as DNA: TGTGCCAGCAGCTTAGAAACGAGACAGACCCAGTACTTC.